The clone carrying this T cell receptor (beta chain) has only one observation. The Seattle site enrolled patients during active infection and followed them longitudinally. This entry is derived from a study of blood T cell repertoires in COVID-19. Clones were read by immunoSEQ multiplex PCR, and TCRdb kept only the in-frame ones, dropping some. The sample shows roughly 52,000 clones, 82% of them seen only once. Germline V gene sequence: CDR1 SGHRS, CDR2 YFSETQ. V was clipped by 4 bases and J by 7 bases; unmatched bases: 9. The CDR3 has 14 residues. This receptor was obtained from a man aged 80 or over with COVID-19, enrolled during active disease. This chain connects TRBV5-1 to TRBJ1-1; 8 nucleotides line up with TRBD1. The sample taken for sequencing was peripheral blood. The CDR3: CASSRQGARDEAFF. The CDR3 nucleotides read TGCGCCAGCAGCAGGCAGGGGGCTCGAGATGAAGCTTTCTTT.